The next 26 T cell receptor beta chains were all read from a single sample in a study of neurological immune-mediated disorders. TCRdb ran MiXCR on the 5' RACE reads and lists one entry per CDR3 protein. Of 65,000 to 90,000 distinct CDR3 sequences detected, about 3% appear once; the ten largest clones hold more than 4.5%. Sequencing was done on a sample of PBMCs. Source of these receptors: a woman between 45 and 65 years old with multiple sclerosis.

Ten or more counts support this clonotype. The chain is built from TRBV20-1 and TRBJ1-5; the D is unclear. This CDR3 spans 13 amino acids. Trimming pared 6 bases from V and 5 bases from J, leaving 14 bases between. Germline values: CDR1 DFQATT, CDR2 SNEGSKA (reference sequence). The CDR3 is CSAASVAYQPQHF. The CDR3 DNA is TGCAGTGCGGCCTCAGTGGCCTATCAGCCCCAGCATTTT.

This clonotype was found many times. This chain uses TRBV5-1 with TRBJ2-3, with D uncertain. Germline lookup yields CDR1 SGHRS and CDR2 YFSETQ. CDR3 length: 17 residues. V was shortened by 4 bases and J by 0 bases, with 18 bases between the two germline ends. In DNA, the CDR3 is TGCGCCAGCAGCACATCGTCCGGCGGTACTAGCACAGATACGCAGTATTTT. Translating gives CASSTSSGGTSTDTQYF.

This clonotype was picked up many times. V usage is TRBV28 and J usage is TRBJ1-6; maybe TRBD1 (5 bases). The V end lost 3 bases, the J end lost 5 bases, and 11 bases lay between the germline ends. CDR1 MDHEN and CDR2 SYDVKM come from the germline V gene. The CDR3 is made up of 15 amino acids. CDR3 protein: CASSFRQGNNSPLHF. CDR3 sequence (DNA): TGTGCCAGCAGTTTCAGGCAGGGCAATAATTCACCCCTCCACTTT.

This clonotype was seen repeatedly, ten times or more. The V and J genes are TRBV12-3 or TRBV12-4 and TRBJ2-5; 7 positions match TRBD1. The V gene end was trimmed by 3 bases and the J gene end by 2 bases; junction bases not matched to a gene: 3. The CDR3 extends over 14 amino acids. The CDR3 reads CASSLGQPQETQYF. The CDR3 DNA sequence: TGTGCCAGCAGTTTGGGACAGCCACAAGAGACCCAGTACTTC.

In this sample, this clonotype turned up many times. The chain employs TRBV5-1 and TRBJ2-5; TRBD1 might be the D (5 bases). Trimming stripped 2 bases from V and 1 base from J, with 15 bases between. Germline assignment: CDR1 SGHRS and CDR2 YFSETQ. CDR3 length equals 16 residues. CDR3 sequence reads: CASSLDSQTFQETQYF. The CDR3 bases are TGCGCCAGCAGCTTAGACAGCCAAACCTTCCAAGAGACCCAGTACTTC.

This clonotype was seen many times. This chain connects TRBV7-2 to TRBJ2-4; 8 bases are shared with TRBD1. CDR3 length: 15 amino acids. V shed 5 bases, J shed 7 bases, and the junction held 10 bases outside the gene matches. CDR1 and CDR2 (germline): SGHTA, FQGNSA. This chain's CDR3 is CASSRQGANGNIQYF. The CDR3 nucleotides are TGTGCCAGCAGCCGCCAGGGGGCGAATGGGAACATTCAGTACTTC.

This clonotype came up many times. The chain uses TRBV20-1 and TRBJ2-7; 10 bases agree with TRBD2. The CDR3 is 13 amino acids. The germline V gene has CDR1 DFQATT and CDR2 SNEGSKA (reference sequence). With V trimmed by 5 bases and J by 6 bases, 7 bases remained unmatched. Written as DNA, the CDR3 is TGCAGTGCTTCTAGCGGGAGTCTCCTCGAGCAGTACTTC. Translating gives CSASSGSLLEQYF.

This clonotype was observed at least ten times. V usage is TRBV20-1 and J usage is TRBJ2-4, with a tentative D call TRBD1 (6 bases). Trimming cost V 7 bases and J 6 bases, with 16 bases left between them. This CDR3 is 13 amino acids long. Germline CDR1 is DFQATT and CDR2 is SNEGSKA (reference sequence). In nucleotides, the CDR3 is TGCAGTGTTCCGGACAGACCTACAAACATTCAGTACTTC. It translates to CSVPDRPTNIQYF.

This clonotype was observed at least ten times. This rearrangement joins TRBV5-1 to TRBJ2-1; 9 positions agree with TRBD2. Germline V gene data show CDR1 as SGHRS and CDR2 as YFSETQ. The junction had 8 bases not matched to a gene; V was cut back by 0 bases and J by 7 bases. The CDR3 runs to 16 residues. The CDR3 region has the DNA TGCGCCAGCAGCTTGGGGACTAGCGTTCTATGGAATGAGCAGTTCTTC. Translation gives CASSLGTSVLWNEQFF. Supplemented by reference TRBV5-1 and TRBJ2-1, the full variable domain reads KAGVTQTPRYLIKTRGQQVTLSCSPISGHRSVSWYQQTPGQGLQFLFEYFSETQRNKGNFPGRFSGRQFSNSRSEMNVSTLELGDSALYLCASSLGTSVLWNEQFFGPGTRLTVL.

This clonotype was seen only a few times. It may be a read error: a sequence one base away is much more abundant. The V gene is TRBV15, the J gene TRBJ2-4; no clear D gene. CDR1 and CDR2 (germline): LNHNV, YYDKDF (reference sequence). There are 11 residues in the CDR3. The CDR3 sequence: CDTSTGNIQYF. The CDR3, as DNA: TGTGACACCAGTACGGGAAACATTCAGTACTTC. The full variable domain, completed using reference TRBV15 and TRBJ2-4, is DAMVIQNPRYQVTQFGKPVTLSCSQTLNHNVMYWYQQKSSQAPKLLFHYYDKDFNNEADTPDNFQSRRPNTSFCFLDIRSPGLGDTAMYLCDTSTGNIQYFGAGTRLSVL.

In this sample, this clonotype turned up a few times. V gene TRBV29-1 combines with J gene TRBJ2-3, with 7 bases aligning to TRBD1. The trim removed 4 bases at V and 2 bases at J, leaving 12 bases unmatched. The CDR3 runs to 16 residues. CDR1 is SQVTM, CDR2 ANQGSEA, per germline. In DNA form, the CDR3 reads TGCAGCGTTGGGGGACAGTCGACAACAGCCACAGATACGCAGTATTTT. This sequence encodes CSVGGQSTTATDTQYF.

This clonotype has a handful of counts. A much larger clone differs by one base, so this may be a read error. The chain combines TRBV20-1 with TRBJ1-1; 7 bases align to TRBD1. V trimming: 5 bases; J trimming: 8 bases; junction bases outside the gene matches: 14. Germline CDR1 and CDR2: DFQATT and SNEGSKA (reference sequence). The CDR3 length is 14 residues. As DNA, the CDR3 is TGCAGTGCTCACAAGCCCGGGACAGTCGAAGAAGCTTTCTTT. Translation: CSAHKPGTVEEAFF.

This clonotype was detected ten times or more. The chain links TRBV5-1 to TRBJ2-2; no clear D gene. Germline-derived CDR1 and CDR2 are SGHRS and YFSETQ. Trimming stripped 7 bases from V and 1 base from J, with 8 bases between. This CDR3 region has 13 residues. The CDR3 here is CASGVGNTGELFF. DNA for the CDR3: TGCGCCAGCGGGGTTGGGAACACCGGGGAGCTGTTTTTT.

This clonotype showed up many times. The chain has TRBV5-1 and TRBJ2-1; TRBD1 might be the D (5 bases). Between the trimmed V and J ends, which lost 0 bases and 7 bases, there was a span of 11 bases. Looked up from germline, CDR1 is SGHRS and CDR2 is YFSETQ. This CDR3 is 14 amino acids long. CDR3 nucleotides: TGCGCCAGCAGCTTGGGACAGTTAGGGAATGAGCAGTTCTTC. Its translation: CASSLGQLGNEQFF.

This clonotype was detected many times. V is TRBV20-1 and J is TRBJ2-3; D is unresolved. This CDR3 has 15 amino acids. With 6 bases removed from V and 1 base from J, the gap between germline ends came to 17 bases. The germline CDR1 and CDR2 sequences are DFQATT and SNEGSKA (reference sequence). This CDR3 is CSAFGDDGGTDTQYF. The CDR3 coding sequence is TGCAGTGCGTTTGGGGATGACGGCGGCACAGATACGCAGTATTTT.

This clonotype was observed many times. The CDR3 region has the DNA TGCGCCAGCAGCCAAGAGCCTACGGGACAGTTAAACTATGGCTACACCTTC. It codes for CASSQEPTGQLNYGYTF. The gene calls are TRBV4-1 and TRBJ1-2, with TRBD1 identical over 7 bases. Looked up from germline, CDR1 is MGHRA and CDR2 is YSYEKL. The J segment lost 2 bases and the V segment lost 0 bases, leaving 9 bases of the junction unmatched. CDR3 length: 17 amino acids.

This clonotype turned up a few times. The chain has TRBV18 and TRBJ1-1; D is ambiguous. In germline, CDR1 is KGHSH, CDR2 LQKENI. This CDR3 has 15 residues. Trimming shortened V by 2 bases and J by 0 bases, and 10 bases separated the two germline ends. The CDR3 reads CASSPNWTVNTEAFF. The CDR3 bases are TGTGCCAGCTCACCAAATTGGACGGTGAACACTGAAGCTTTCTTT.

This clonotype was counted ten times or more. A much larger clone sits a single nucleotide away, making a read error possible. The chain uses TRBV20-1 and TRBJ1-6; tentative D call: TRBD1 (5 bases). Germline CDR1 reads DFQATT; CDR2 reads SNEGSKA (reference sequence). The CDR3 loop spans 13 amino acids. CDR3 loop: CSASLGVASHLHF. CDR3 nucleotides: TGCAGTGCTAGTTTGGGGGTAGCGTCACACCTCCACTTT.

A word on this clonotype: A much larger clone lies a single base off, so this may be a read error. The chain joins TRBV20-1 to TRBJ1-1; 8 bases are shared with TRBD1. Germline V gene lookup returns CDR1 DFQATT and CDR2 SNEGSKA (reference sequence). CDR3 length: 13 amino acids. Germline trimming cut 7 bases from V and 2 bases from J; bases unmatched to any gene: 6. CDR3 in amino acids: CSDNDRGNTEAFF. CDR3 nucleotide sequence: TGCAGTGACAACGACAGGGGTAACACTGAAGCTTTCTTT.

This clonotype was counted at least ten times. The V call is TRBV11-2, the J call TRBJ1-1; D uncertain. Trimming left V 3 bases short and J 8 bases short, with 13 bases between. The CDR3 consists of 13 residues. Germline V gene lookup returns CDR1 SGHAT and CDR2 FQNNGV. The CDR3 is CASSLGMRVEAFF. The CDR3 DNA is TGTGCCAGCAGCTTGGGAATGAGGGTGGAAGCTTTCTTT.

This clonotype showed up many times. The V and J genes are TRBV25-1 and TRBJ1-1, with D maybe TRBD1 (6 bases). Germline values: CDR1 MGHDK, CDR2 SYGVNS. Trimming cost V 2 bases and J 5 bases, with 18 bases left between them. The CDR3 sequence is 16 residues long. The chain's CDR3 is CASSERARGRRTEAFF. CDR3 DNA: TGTGCCAGCAGTGAAAGGGCCAGGGGAAGGCGGACTGAAGCTTTCTTT.

This clonotype was observed at least ten times. The V call is TRBV5-1, the J call TRBJ2-3; TRBD1 matches 10 bases. With V trimmed by 2 bases and J by 5 bases, 8 bases remained unmatched. Per the germline V gene, CDR1 is SGHRS and CDR2 is YFSETQ. The CDR3 consists of 16 residues. The CDR3: CASSFTGQGLVDTQYF. The CDR3, as DNA: TGCGCCAGCAGCTTCACGGGACAGGGGTTGGTAGATACGCAGTATTTT.

The sample holds many counts of this clonotype. The chain uses TRBV28 and TRBJ2-2; 10 nucleotides match TRBD1. Germline V CDR1 and CDR2: MDHEN, SYDVKM. J lost 4 bases, V lost 6 bases, and 8 bases had no gene match. The CDR3 is 16 residues long. The DNA of the CDR3 is TGTGCCAGCAGAACCGGAGGACAGGGGGGCACCGGGGAGCTGTTTTTT. Residues: CASRTGGQGGTGELFF. Based on the CDR3 plus reference TRBV28 and TRBJ2-2, the full variable domain is DVKVTQSSRYLVKRTGEKVFLECVQDMDHENMFWYRQDPGLGLRLIYFSYDVKMKEKGDIPEGYSVSREKKERFSLILESASTNQTSMYLCASRTGGQGGTGELFFGEGSRLTVL.

This clonotype was seen ten or more times. This chain uses TRBV5-1 with TRBJ1-2; perhaps TRBD1 as D (6 bases). CDR3 length: 15 residues. V lost 0 bases, J lost 1 base, and 10 bases lay in between. Germline V gives CDR1 SGHRS, CDR2 YFSETQ. This CDR3 is CASSLGTGRNYGYTF. For the CDR3, the DNA is TGCGCCAGCAGCTTGGGTACAGGGCGTAACTATGGCTACACCTTC.

In its sample, this clonotype was seen many times. The chain uses TRBV7-8 and TRBJ2-7; TRBD2 aligns across 15 bases. Trimming removed 4 bases from V and 4 bases from J; junction bases left unmatched: 8. The CDR3 spans 17 residues. CDR1 SGHVS and CDR2 FQNEAQ come from the germline V gene. The CDR3 here is CASSSLGTSGRKYEQYF. The CDR3 nucleotides read TGTGCCAGCAGCTCTTTGGGGACTAGCGGGAGGAAGTACGAGCAGTACTTC.

This clonotype appeared many times. The J gene is TRBJ2-7, the V gene TRBV20-1; D is possibly TRBD2 (5 bases). V was pared by 2 bases and J by 3 bases, with 11 bases between. The germline V gene has CDR1 DFQATT and CDR2 SNEGSKA (reference sequence). CDR3 length: 13 residues. This CDR3 is CSARSGIHYEQYV. In DNA form, the CDR3 reads TGCAGTGCTAGATCGGGAATACACTACGAGCAGTACGTC.